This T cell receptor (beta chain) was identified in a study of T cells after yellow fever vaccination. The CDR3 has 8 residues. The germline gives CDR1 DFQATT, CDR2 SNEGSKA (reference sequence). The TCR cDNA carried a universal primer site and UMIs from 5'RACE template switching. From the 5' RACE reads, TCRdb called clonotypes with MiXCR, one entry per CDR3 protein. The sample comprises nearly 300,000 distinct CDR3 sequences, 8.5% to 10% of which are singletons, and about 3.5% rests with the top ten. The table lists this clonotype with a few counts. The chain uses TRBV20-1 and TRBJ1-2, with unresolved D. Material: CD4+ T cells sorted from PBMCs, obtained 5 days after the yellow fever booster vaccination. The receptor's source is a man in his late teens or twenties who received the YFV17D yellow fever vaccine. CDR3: CRPDVYTF. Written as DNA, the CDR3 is TGCAGGCCTGATGTTTACACCTTC.